A single sample gave rise to the 9 T cell receptor beta chains below, sequenced in a study of blood T cells in healthy people across ages. The authors ran a second PCR of about 7 to 11 cycles using a sample-barcoded 5' primer and a J-beta primer mix. Each CDR3 protein is one row after TCRdb ran MiXCR on the 5' RACE reads. The sample consists of 550,000 to 650,000 distinct CDR3 sequences, about 25% of them appearing once. The same specimen was also included in a second study, on T cells of mothers and their children.

Material: blood. The receptors shown here come from a boy aged 2 to 10 in good health.

The V call is TRBV20-1, the J call TRBJ1-2; D remains ambiguous. The CDR3 has 13 amino acids. Germline V gene lookup returns CDR1 DFQATT and CDR2 SNEGSKA (reference sequence). V was shortened by 0 bases and J by 4 bases, with 9 bases between the two germline ends. The chain's CDR3 is CSARDPTSYGYTF. The CDR3 nucleotides read TGCAGTGCTAGAGATCCCACAAGCTATGGCTACACCTTC.

This clonotype was recorded a few times. The chain uses TRBV20-1 and TRBJ1-6, with D perhaps matching TRBD1 (6 bases). CDR3 length equals 16 residues. Trimming took off 1 base at V and 10 bases at J, with 20 bases between the two ends. Germline V gene sequence: CDR1 DFQATT, CDR2 SNEGSKA (reference sequence). The CDR3 nucleotides are TGCAGTGCTAGAGGGGCAGGGAATAGTCAGGGGTCACCCCTCCACTTT. Translated: CSARGAGNSQGSPLHF.

The chain uses TRBV2 and TRBJ2-7; D uncertain. Trimming took 7 bases from V and 2 from J, leaving 9 bases between them. The CDR3 sequence is 12 residues long. Germline CDR1 is SNHLY and CDR2 is FYNNEI. CDR3 sequence reads: CASNDRAYEQYF. The CDR3 bases are TGTGCCAGCAACGACCGGGCCTACGAGCAGTACTTC.

This clonotype appeared a few times. This chain connects TRBV7-8 to TRBJ1-2; TRBD1 matches 7 bases. The germline CDR1 and CDR2 sequences are SGHVS and FQNEAQ. The trim removed 4 bases at V and 0 bases at J, leaving 8 bases unmatched. CDR3 length equals 16 residues. Written as DNA, the CDR3 is TGTGCCAGCAGCTCGAATACAGGGGCCCCTAACTATGGCTACACCTTC. Encoded protein: CASSSNTGAPNYGYTF.

This clonotype occurred a few times. The chain has TRBV9 and TRBJ2-5; 7 bases match TRBD1. The trim removed 3 bases at V and 5 bases at J, leaving 7 bases unmatched. Germline V gene lookup returns CDR1 SGDLS and CDR2 YYNGEE. This CDR3 region has 14 residues. The CDR3 nucleotides are TGTGCCAGCAGCGCAGGGGGACGATTGGAGACCCAGTACTTC. Translation gives CASSAGGRLETQYF.

V and J are TRBV29-1 and TRBJ2-7; D uncertain. V lost 7 bases and J 5 bases, leaving 15 bases between the germline ends. The CDR3 is made up of 12 amino acids. Germline CDR1 SQVTM, CDR2 ANQGSEA. The CDR3: CSAVLRSDEQYF. The CDR3 DNA reads TGCAGCGCGGTGCTTCGATCTGACGAGCAGTACTTC.

The CDR3 DNA reads TGTGCCTGGAGGGGTTTTCGACTCCACAACCAAGAGACCCAGTACTTC. Translation gives CAWRGFRLHNQETQYF. This chain uses TRBV30 with TRBJ2-5; D is ambiguous. Per the germline V gene, CDR1 is GTSNPN and CDR2 is SVGIG (reference sequence). The CDR3 contains 16 residues. Trimming shortened V by 3 bases and J by 0 bases, and 17 bases separated the two germline ends.

The genes are TRBV2 and TRBJ2-7, with D unresolved. The CDR3 extends over 15 amino acids. Trimming took 3 bases from V and 4 from J, leaving 16 bases between them. Germline CDR1 reads SNHLY; CDR2 reads FYNNEI. For the CDR3, the DNA is TGTGCCAGCAGTGAGAACACGGCGCATCTTTACGAGCAGTACTTC. Its translation is CASSENTAHLYEQYF. Based on the CDR3 plus reference TRBV2 and TRBJ2-7, the full variable domain is EPEVTQTPSHQVTQMGQEVILRCVPISNHLYFYWYRQILGQKVEFLVSFYNNEISEKSEIFDDQFSVERPDGSNFTLKIRSTKLEDSAMYFCASSENTAHLYEQYFGPGTRLTVT.

This clonotype was counted once. The chain has TRBV20-1 and TRBJ2-1, with D maybe TRBD1 (5 bases). The V gene's germline CDR1 is DFQATT and CDR2 SNEGSKA (reference sequence). Trimming left V 4 bases short and J 6 bases short, with 10 bases between. The CDR3 extends over 12 amino acids. The CDR3 reads CSAKGLINEQFF. DNA for the CDR3: TGCAGTGCTAAGGGGCTTATCAATGAGCAGTTCTTC.